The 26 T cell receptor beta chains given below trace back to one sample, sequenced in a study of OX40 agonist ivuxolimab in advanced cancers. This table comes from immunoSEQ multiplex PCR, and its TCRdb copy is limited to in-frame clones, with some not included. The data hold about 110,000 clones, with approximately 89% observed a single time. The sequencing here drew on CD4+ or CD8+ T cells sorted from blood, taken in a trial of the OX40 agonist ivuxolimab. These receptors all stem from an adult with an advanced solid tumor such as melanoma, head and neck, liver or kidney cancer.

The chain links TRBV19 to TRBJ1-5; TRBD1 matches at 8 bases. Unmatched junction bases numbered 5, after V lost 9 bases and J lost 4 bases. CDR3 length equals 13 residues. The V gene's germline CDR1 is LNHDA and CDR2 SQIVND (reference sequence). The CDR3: CASLDRENQPQHF. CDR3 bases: TGTGCCAGCCTGGACAGGGAAAATCAGCCCCAGCATTTT.

CDR3 loop: CASSSGTPSINTEAFF. The CDR3 DNA reads TGTGCCAGCTCTTCCGGGACTCCTAGTATCAACACTGAAGCTTTCTTT. The rearrangement links TRBV18 to TRBJ1-1; weak D call: TRBD1 (5 bases). The V gene lost 6 bases and the J gene lost 2 bases, with 19 bases spanning the gap. The CDR3 consists of 16 residues. Germline values: CDR1 KGHSH, CDR2 LQKENI.

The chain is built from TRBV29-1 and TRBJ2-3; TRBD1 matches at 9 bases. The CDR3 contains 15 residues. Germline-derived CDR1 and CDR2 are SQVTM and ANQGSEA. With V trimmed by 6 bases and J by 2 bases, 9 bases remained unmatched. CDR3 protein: CSVRQTGGVTDTQYF. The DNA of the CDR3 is TGCAGCGTACGACAGACAGGGGGAGTCACAGATACGCAGTATTTT.

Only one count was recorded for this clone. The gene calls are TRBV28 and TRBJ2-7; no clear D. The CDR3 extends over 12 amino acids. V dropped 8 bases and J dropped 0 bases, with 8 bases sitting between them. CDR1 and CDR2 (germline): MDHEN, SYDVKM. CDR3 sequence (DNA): TGTGCCAGCGCAGGCCTCTCCTACGAGCAGTACTTC. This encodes CASAGLSYEQYF.

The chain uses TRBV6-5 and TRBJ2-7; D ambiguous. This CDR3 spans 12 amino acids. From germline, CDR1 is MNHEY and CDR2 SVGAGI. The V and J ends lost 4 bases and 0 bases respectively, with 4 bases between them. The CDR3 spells CASSSLSYEQYF. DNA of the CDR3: TGTGCCAGCAGTTCCCTCTCCTACGAGCAGTACTTC.

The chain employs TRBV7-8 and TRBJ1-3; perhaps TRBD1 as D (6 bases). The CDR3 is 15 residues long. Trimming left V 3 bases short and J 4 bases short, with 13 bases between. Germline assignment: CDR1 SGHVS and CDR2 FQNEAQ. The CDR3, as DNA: TGTGCCAGCAGCTTCGATAAAGGGGGAGGAAACACCATATATTTT. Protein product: CASSFDKGGGNTIYF.

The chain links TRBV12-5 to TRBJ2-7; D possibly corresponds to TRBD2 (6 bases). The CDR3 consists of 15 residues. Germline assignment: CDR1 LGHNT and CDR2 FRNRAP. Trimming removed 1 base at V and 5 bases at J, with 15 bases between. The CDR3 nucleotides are TGTGCTAGTGGTTTGGGACCCCGGGAGATTGACGAGCAGTACTTC. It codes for CASGLGPREIDEQYF.

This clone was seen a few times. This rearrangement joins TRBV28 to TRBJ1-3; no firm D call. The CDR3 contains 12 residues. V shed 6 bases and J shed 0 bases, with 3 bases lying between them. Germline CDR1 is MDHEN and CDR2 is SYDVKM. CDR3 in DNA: TGTGCCAGCAGGATCTCTGGAAACACCATATATTTT. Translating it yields CASRISGNTIYF.

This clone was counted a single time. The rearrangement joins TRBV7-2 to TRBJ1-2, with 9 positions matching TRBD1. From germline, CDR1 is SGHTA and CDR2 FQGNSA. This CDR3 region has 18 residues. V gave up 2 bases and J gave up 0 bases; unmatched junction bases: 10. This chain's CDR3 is CASSLTGRNRGPNYGYTF. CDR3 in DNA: TGTGCCAGCAGCTTAACAGGCCGTAACAGGGGGCCTAACTATGGCTACACCTTC.

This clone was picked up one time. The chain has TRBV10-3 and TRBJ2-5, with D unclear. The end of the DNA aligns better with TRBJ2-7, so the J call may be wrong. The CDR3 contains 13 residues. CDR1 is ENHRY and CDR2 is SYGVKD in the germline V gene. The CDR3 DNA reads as TGTGCCATCAGCCTGGACCCCTCCTACGAGCAGTACTTC. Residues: CAISLDPSYEQYF.

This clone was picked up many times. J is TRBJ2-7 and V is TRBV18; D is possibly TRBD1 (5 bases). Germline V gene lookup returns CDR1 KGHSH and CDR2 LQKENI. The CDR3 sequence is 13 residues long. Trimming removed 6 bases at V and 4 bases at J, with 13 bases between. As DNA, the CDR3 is TGTGCCAGCTCGTCCCAGGGTCAGTACGAGCAGTACTTC. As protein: CASSSQGQYEQYF.

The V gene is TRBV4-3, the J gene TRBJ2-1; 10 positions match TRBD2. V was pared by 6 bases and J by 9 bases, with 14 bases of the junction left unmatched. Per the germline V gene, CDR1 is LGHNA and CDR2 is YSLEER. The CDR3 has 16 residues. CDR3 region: CASSPRVSGGAVEQFF. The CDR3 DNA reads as TGCGCCAGCAGTCCAAGGGTCAGCGGGGGGGCGGTTGAGCAGTTCTTC.

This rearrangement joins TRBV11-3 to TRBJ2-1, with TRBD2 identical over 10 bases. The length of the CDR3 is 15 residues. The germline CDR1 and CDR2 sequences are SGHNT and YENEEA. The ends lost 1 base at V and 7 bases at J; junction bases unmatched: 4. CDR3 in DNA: TGTGCCAGCAGCTTAGGTAGCGGGAGGTGGAATGAGCAGTTCTTC. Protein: CASSLGSGRWNEQFF.

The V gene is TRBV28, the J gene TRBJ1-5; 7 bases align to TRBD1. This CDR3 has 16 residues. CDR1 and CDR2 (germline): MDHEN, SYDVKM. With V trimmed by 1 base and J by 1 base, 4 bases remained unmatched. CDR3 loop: CASSLSSQGSNQPQHF. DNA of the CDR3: TGTGCCAGCAGTTTATCGTCACAGGGGAGCAATCAGCCCCAGCATTTT.

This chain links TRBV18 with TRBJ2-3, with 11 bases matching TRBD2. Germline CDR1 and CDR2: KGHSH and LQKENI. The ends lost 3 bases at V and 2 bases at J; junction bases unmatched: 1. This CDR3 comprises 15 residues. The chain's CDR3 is CASSPTSGATDTQYF. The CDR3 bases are TGTGCCAGCTCACCGACTAGCGGGGCCACAGATACGCAGTATTTT.

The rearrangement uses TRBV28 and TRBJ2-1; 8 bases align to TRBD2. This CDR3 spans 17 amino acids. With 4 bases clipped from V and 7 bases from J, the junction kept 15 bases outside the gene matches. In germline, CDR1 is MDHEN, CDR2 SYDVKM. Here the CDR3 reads CASSSLRAGGQGNEQFF. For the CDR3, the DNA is TGTGCCAGCAGTTCCCTCCGGGCGGGAGGCCAGGGGAATGAGCAGTTCTTC.

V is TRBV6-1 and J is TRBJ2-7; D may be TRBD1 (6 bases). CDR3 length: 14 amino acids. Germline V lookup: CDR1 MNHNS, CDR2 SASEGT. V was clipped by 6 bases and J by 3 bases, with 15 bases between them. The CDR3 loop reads CASSKSGANYEQYF. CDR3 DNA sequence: TGTGCCAGCAGCAAGTCAGGGGCCAACTACGAGCAGTACTTC.

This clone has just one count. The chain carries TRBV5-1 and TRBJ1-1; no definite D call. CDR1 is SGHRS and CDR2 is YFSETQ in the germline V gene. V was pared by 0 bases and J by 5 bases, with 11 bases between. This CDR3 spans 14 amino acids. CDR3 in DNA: TGCGCCAGCAGCTTGGCCGAGGGCGGGACTGAAGCTTTCTTT. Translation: CASSLAEGGTEAFF.

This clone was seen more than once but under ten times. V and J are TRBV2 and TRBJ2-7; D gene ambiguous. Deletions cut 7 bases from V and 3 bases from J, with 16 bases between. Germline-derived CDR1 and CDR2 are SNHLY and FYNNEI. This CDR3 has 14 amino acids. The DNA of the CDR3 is TGTGCCAGCATCCAGACAAATACGGACTACGAGCAGTACTTC. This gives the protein CASIQTNTDYEQYF.

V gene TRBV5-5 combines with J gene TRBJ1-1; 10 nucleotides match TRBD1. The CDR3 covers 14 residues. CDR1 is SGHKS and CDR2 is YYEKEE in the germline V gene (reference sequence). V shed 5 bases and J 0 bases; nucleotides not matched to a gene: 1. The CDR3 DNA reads TGTGCCAGCAGAGACAGGGGGCTGAACACTGAAGCTTTCTTT. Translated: CASRDRGLNTEAFF.

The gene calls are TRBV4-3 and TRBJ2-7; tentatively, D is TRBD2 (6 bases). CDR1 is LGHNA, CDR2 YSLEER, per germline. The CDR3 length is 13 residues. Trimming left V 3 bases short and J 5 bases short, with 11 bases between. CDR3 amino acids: CASSQDRGNEQYF. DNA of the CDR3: TGCGCCAGCAGCCAGGATCGGGGGAACGAGCAGTACTTC.

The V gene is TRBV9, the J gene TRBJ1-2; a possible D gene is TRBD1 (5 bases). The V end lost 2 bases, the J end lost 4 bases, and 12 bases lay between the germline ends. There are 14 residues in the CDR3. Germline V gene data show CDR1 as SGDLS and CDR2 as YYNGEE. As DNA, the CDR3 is TGTGCCAGCAGCGTTGGGCAGGGCACCTATGGCTACACCTTC. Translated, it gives CASSVGQGTYGYTF. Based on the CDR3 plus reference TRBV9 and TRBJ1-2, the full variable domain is DSGVTQTPKHLITATGQRVTLRCSPRSGDLSVYWYQQSLDQGLQFLIQYYNGEERAKGNILERFSAQQFPDLHSELNLSSLELGDSALYFCASSVGQGTYGYTFGSGTRLTVV.

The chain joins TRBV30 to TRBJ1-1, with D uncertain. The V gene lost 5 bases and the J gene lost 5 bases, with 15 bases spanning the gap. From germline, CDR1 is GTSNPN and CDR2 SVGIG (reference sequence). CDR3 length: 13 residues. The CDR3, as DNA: TGTGCCTGGGCGCACGACGGTGATACTGAAGCTTTCTTT. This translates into CAWAHDGDTEAFF.

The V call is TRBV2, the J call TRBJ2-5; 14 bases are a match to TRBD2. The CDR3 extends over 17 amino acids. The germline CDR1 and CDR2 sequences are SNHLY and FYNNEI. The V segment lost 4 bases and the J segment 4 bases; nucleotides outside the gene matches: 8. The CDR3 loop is CASSVGLAGARGETQYF. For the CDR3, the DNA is TGTGCCAGCAGTGTGGGACTAGCGGGAGCGAGGGGAGAGACCCAGTACTTC.

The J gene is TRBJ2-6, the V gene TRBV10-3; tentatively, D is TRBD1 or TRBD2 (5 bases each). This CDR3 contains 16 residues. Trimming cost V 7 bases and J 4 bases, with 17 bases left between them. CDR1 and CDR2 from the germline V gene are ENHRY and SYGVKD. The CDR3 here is CAITWDAVSGANVLTF. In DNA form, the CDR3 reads TGTGCCATCACCTGGGACGCCGTGTCGGGGGCCAACGTCCTGACTTTC.

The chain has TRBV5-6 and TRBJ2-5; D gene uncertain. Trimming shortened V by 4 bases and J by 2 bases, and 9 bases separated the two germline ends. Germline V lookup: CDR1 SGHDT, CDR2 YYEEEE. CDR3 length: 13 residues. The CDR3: CASSNWVQETQYF. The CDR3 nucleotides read TGTGCCAGCAGCAATTGGGTACAAGAGACCCAGTACTTC.